These T cell receptor beta chains were read from a single sample in a study of shared clonotypes between healthy human individuals. The protocol was immunoSEQ multiplex PCR, while the TCRdb copy is restricted to in-frame clones and leaves out a portion. The sample consists of 1.5 million to 1.9 million clones, approximately 98% of them appearing once. Sequencing was done on a sample of naive CD4+ T cells sorted from blood. The receptors originated from a young man in good health. CDR3s include the opening cysteine and the closing phenylalanine or tryptophan. A D gene is named only where the DNA matches it firmly. A row's size may be missing; if present it is once, few, many or a size class.

cdr3_nt: TGTGCCAGCAGCTTACAAGGCGTAGTCTATGGCTACACCTTC
cdr3_aa: CASSLQGVVYGYTF
d_call: -
cdr3_length: 14
j_call: TRBJ1-2
clone_size: -
v_call: TRBV7-3

cdr3_nt: TGCAGCGTTCAAGATGTACAAAGCAATCAGCCCCAGCATTTT
cdr3_aa: CSVQDVQSNQPQHF
d_call: -
cdr3_length: 14
j_call: TRBJ1-5
clone_size: -
v_call: TRBV29-1

cdr3_nt: TGTGCCAGCAGCTTAAGCGGGCGCAATGAGCAGTTCTTC
cdr3_aa: CASSLSGRNEQFF
d_call: -
cdr3_length: 13
j_call: TRBJ2-1
clone_size: -
v_call: TRBV7-9

cdr3_nt: TGTGCCAGCAGCTTAGCGGGAGGGTTATACGAGCAGTACTTC
cdr3_aa: CASSLAGGLYEQYF
d_call: TRBD2
cdr3_length: 14
j_call: TRBJ2-7
clone_size: -
v_call: TRBV5-4

cdr3_nt: TGTGCCAGCAGTTTTGGGGGACCTACGGAGACCCAGTACTTC
cdr3_aa: CASSFGGPTETQYF
d_call: -
cdr3_length: 14
j_call: TRBJ2-5
clone_size: -
v_call: TRBV28

cdr3_nt: TGTGCCGTCAGAGTCACGGGAGGGCGATCAGATACGCAGTATTTT
cdr3_aa: CAVRVTGGRSDTQYF
d_call: TRBD2
cdr3_length: 15
j_call: TRBJ2-3
clone_size: -
v_call: TRBV6-6

cdr3_nt: TGCAGCGTTGGAATTACACCCTCCGGCGAGCAGTACTTC
cdr3_aa: CSVGITPSGEQYF
d_call: -
cdr3_length: 13
j_call: TRBJ2-7
clone_size: -
v_call: TRBV29-1

cdr3_nt: TGTGCCAGCAGCTTAGCCCCTAGCGGGAGCTACGAGCAGTACTTC
cdr3_aa: CASSLAPSGSYEQYF
d_call: TRBD2
cdr3_length: 15
j_call: TRBJ2-7
clone_size: once
v_call: TRBV11-2

cdr3_nt: TGTGCCAGCAGCTTAAAACAGGGGGCGAGGTTTGTTTCCACTGAAGCTTTCTTT
cdr3_aa: CASSLKQGARFVSTEAFF
d_call: TRBD1
cdr3_length: 18
j_call: TRBJ1-1
clone_size: -
v_call: TRBV11-2

cdr3_nt: TGTGCCAGCAGCCCCACCCGGTCAGACAGGGGCCAAAACACCATATATTTT
cdr3_aa: CASSPTRSDRGQNTIYF
d_call: TRBD1
cdr3_length: 17
j_call: TRBJ1-3
clone_size: once
v_call: TRBV5-5

cdr3_nt: TGTGCCATCAGCTCGGGTCCCCAGGACACTGAAGCTTTCTTT
cdr3_aa: CAISSGPQDTEAFF
d_call: -
cdr3_length: 14
j_call: TRBJ1-1
clone_size: -
v_call: TRBV10-3

cdr3_nt: TGTGCCAGCACCCAAAACACGCAAAACAGAGAGACCCAGTACTTC
cdr3_aa: CASTQNTQNRETQYF
d_call: -
cdr3_length: 15
j_call: TRBJ2-5
clone_size: -
v_call: TRBV28

cdr3_nt: TGTGCCAGCAGCTTCAGATTGACAGGGGGCATGAACACTGAAGCTTTCTTT
cdr3_aa: CASSFRLTGGMNTEAFF
d_call: TRBD1
cdr3_length: 17
j_call: TRBJ1-1
clone_size: -
v_call: TRBV7-8

cdr3_nt: TGTGCCAGCAGCTTACGGCAGGGCTCTGGAAACACCATATATTTT
cdr3_aa: CASSLRQGSGNTIYF
d_call: -
cdr3_length: 15
j_call: TRBJ1-3
clone_size: -
v_call: TRBV7-2

cdr3_nt: TGCAGCGTTAAGGGGACAGTGACAGATACGCAGTATTTT
cdr3_aa: CSVKGTVTDTQYF
d_call: TRBD1
cdr3_length: 13
j_call: TRBJ2-3
clone_size: -
v_call: TRBV29-1

cdr3_nt: TGTGCCAGCAGCTTAGATTTGGGCAGGACGGCTGGGGCCAACGTCCTGACTTTC
cdr3_aa: CASSLDLGRTAGANVLTF
d_call: -
cdr3_length: 18
j_call: TRBJ2-6
clone_size: -
v_call: TRBV7-2

cdr3_nt: TGTGCCAGCTCACTCTTCACCCTGGAGACCCAGTACTTC
cdr3_aa: CASSLFTLETQYF
d_call: -
cdr3_length: 13
j_call: TRBJ2-5
clone_size: -
v_call: TRBV18